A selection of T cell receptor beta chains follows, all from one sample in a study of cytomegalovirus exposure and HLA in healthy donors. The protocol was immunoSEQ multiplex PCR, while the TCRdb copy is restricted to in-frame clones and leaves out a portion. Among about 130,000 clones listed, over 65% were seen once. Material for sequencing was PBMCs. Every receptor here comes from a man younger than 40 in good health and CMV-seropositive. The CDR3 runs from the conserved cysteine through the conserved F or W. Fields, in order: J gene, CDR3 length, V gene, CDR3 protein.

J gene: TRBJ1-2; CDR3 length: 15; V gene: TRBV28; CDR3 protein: CASTPSGTGRVGYTF
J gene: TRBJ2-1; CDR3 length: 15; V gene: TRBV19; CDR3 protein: CASSTGTYSYNEQFF
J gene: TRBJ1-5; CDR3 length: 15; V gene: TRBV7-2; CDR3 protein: CASSLIRGQNQPQHF
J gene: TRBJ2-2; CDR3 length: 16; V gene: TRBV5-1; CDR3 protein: CASSLRDTPGTGELFF
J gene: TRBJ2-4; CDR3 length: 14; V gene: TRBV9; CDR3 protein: CASSVDLAKNIQYF
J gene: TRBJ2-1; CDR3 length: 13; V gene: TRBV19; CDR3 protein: CASRASGGNEQFF
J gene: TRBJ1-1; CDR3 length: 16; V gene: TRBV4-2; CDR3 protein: CASSQDRTAARARAFF
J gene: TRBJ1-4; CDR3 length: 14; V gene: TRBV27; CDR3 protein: CASSLLPPDEKLFF
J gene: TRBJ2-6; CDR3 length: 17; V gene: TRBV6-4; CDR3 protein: CASSDGTGGSGANVLTF
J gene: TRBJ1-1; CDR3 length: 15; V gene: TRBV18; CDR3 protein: CASSPNEGVNTEAFF
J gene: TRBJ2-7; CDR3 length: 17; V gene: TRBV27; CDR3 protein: CASSFGFGGAIGHEQYF
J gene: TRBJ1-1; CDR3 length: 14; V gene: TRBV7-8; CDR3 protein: CASSLQGLNTEAFF
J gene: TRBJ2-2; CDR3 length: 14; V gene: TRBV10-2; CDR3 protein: CASHSGKDTGELFF
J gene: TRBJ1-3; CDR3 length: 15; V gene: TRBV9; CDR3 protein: CASSVVGGSGNTIYF
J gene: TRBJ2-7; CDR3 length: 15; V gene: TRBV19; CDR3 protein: CASSIGLAGAGEQYF
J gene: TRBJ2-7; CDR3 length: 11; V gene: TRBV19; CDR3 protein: CASKEAREQYF
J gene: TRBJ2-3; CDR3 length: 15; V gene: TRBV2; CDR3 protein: CASDLGRGSTDTQYF
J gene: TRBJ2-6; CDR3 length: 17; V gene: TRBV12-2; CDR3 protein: CASRVLRPVSGANVLTF
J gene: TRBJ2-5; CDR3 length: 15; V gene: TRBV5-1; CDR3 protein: CASSLGETGLETQYF
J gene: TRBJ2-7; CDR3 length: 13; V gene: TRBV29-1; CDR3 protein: CSVGDRLSYEQYF
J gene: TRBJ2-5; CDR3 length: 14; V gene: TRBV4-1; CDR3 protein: CASSLDRGRETQYF
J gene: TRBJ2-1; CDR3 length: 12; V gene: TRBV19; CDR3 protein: CASSGKGLQQFF
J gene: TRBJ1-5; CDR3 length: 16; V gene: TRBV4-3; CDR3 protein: CASSQDLGQGNQPQHF
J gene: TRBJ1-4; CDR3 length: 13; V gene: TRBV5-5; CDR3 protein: CASREKTNEKLFF
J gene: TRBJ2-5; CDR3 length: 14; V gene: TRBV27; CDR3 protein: CASSFRRDGETQYF
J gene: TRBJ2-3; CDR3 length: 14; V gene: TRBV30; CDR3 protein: CAWENRGSTDTQYF
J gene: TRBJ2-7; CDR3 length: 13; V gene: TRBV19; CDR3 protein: CASAGTGYYEQYF
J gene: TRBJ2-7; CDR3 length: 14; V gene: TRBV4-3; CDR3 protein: CASSLQGGGDEQYF
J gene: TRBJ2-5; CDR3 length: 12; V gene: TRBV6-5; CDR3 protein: CASSYRGETQYF
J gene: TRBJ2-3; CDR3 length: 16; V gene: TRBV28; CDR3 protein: CASSLGGTRGVNTQYF
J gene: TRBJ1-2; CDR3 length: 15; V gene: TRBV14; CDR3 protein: CASSQGTGVPYGYTF
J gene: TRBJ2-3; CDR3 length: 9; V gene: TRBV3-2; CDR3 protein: CATGSTQYF
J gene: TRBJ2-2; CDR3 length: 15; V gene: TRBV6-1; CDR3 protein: CASIHGQGNTGELFF
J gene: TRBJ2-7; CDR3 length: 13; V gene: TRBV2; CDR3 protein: CAGGTSGSYEQYF
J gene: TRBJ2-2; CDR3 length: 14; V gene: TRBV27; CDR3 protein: CASKAGTNTGELFF
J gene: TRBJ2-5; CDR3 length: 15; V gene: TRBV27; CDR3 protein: CASSLISTKQETQYF
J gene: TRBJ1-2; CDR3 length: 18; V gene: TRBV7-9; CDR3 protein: CASEENGQGLSWEYGYTF
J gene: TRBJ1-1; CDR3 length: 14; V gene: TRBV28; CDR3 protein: CASTGTGRFDGAFF
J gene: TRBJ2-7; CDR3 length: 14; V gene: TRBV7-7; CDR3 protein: CASSLGEFSYEQYF
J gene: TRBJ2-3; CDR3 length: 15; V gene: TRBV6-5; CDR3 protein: CASSRGLAGGDTQYF
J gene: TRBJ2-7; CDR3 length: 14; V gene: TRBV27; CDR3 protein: CASSSSSGMDEQYF
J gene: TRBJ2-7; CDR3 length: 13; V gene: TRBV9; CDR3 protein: CASSVTGVHEQYF
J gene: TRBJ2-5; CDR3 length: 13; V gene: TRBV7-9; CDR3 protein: CASSPEGAETQYF